These T cell receptor beta chains were read from a single sample in a study of blood T cell repertoires in COVID-19. Only in-frame clones appear in the TCRdb table, and some are missing; sequencing was by immunoSEQ multiplex PCR. The table records approximately 250,000 clones, 82% of them present only once. Sequencing input: PBMCs or T cells enriched from blood (not recorded which). These receptor sequences come from a man aged 35 to 55 who had recovered from COVID-19. Both conserved end residues are part of each CDR3. A D gene is named only where the DNA matches it firmly. Clone size is not always given. Where it is, it says once, few, many or a class for expanded clones.

abundance: few; len: 15; v_gene: TRBV6-1; d_gene: TRBD2; j_gene: TRBJ2-7; CDR3nt: TGTGCCAGCAGTGAAGTCGGCGGGGGGGCTAACGAGCAGTACTTC; CDR3aa: CASSEVGGGANEQYF
abundance: few; len: 15; v_gene: TRBV7-9; d_gene: TRBD1; j_gene: TRBJ1-6; CDR3nt: TGTGCCAGCAGCTCATCGGCAGGGGGCTTGACACCCCTCCACTTT; CDR3aa: CASSSSAGGLTPLHF
abundance: once; len: 11; v_gene: TRBV5-6; d_gene: TRBD1; j_gene: TRBJ1-2; CDR3nt: TGTGCCAGCCGACAGGGACGGGGCTACACCTTC; CDR3aa: CASRQGRGYTF
abundance: NA; len: 16; v_gene: TRBV9; d_gene: TRBD2; j_gene: TRBJ2-5; CDR3nt: TGTGCCAGCAGCGAGAGGACTAGCGGATCCCAAGAGACCCAGTACTTC; CDR3aa: CASSERTSGSQETQYF
abundance: NA; len: 18; v_gene: TRBV18; d_gene: TRBD1; j_gene: TRBJ1-2; CDR3nt: TGTGCCAGCTCACCACGGACAGGGGGCATTTCGAATCGCTATGGCTACACCTTC; CDR3aa: CASSPRTGGISNRYGYTF
abundance: NA; len: 15; v_gene: TRBV9; d_gene: NA; j_gene: TRBJ1-3; CDR3nt: TGTGCCAGCAGCGTTGAGGCTAGCTCTGGAAACACCATATATTTT; CDR3aa: CASSVEASSGNTIYF
abundance: few; len: 16; v_gene: TRBV6-6; d_gene: TRBD2; j_gene: TRBJ2-1; CDR3nt: TGTGCCAGCAGTTACGCTAGCGGGGACCTATACAATGAGCAGTTCTTC; CDR3aa: CASSYASGDLYNEQFF
abundance: NA; len: 14; v_gene: TRBV7-9; d_gene: NA; j_gene: TRBJ1-1; CDR3nt: TGTGCCAGCAGCTTTACAGGGCTCGGCACTGAAGCTTTCTTT; CDR3aa: CASSFTGLGTEAFF
abundance: NA; len: 15; v_gene: TRBV7-3; d_gene: TRBD1; j_gene: TRBJ2-1; CDR3nt: TGTGCCAGCAGCTTACAGGGGGCTACCTACAATGAGCAGTTCTTC; CDR3aa: CASSLQGATYNEQFF
abundance: NA; len: 15; v_gene: TRBV7-9; d_gene: NA; j_gene: TRBJ2-7; CDR3nt: TGTGCCAGCAGCTTAGATAGGTCAGGAACCTACGAGCAGTACTTC; CDR3aa: CASSLDRSGTYEQYF
abundance: NA; len: 13; v_gene: TRBV12-5; d_gene: TRBD2; j_gene: TRBJ2-3; CDR3nt: TGTGCTAGTGGTGCGACTAGCGGGGGGACGCAGTATTTT; CDR3aa: CASGATSGGTQYF
abundance: NA; len: 17; v_gene: TRBV3-1/TRBV3-2; d_gene: TRBD2; j_gene: TRBJ2-3; CDR3nt: TGTGCCAGCAGCCAAGTAGTCCGGCTAGCGGGGACAGATACGCAGTATTTT; CDR3aa: CASSQVVRLAGTDTQYF
abundance: NA; len: 16; v_gene: TRBV9; d_gene: TRBD2; j_gene: TRBJ2-1; CDR3nt: TGTGCCAGCAGCGGGGGACTAGGGGGCTCCTACAATGAGCAGTTCTTC; CDR3aa: CASSGGLGGSYNEQFF
abundance: NA; len: 14; v_gene: TRBV28; d_gene: NA; j_gene: TRBJ1-2; CDR3nt: TGTGCCAGCAGTTTCGGGGGGATTTTGGATGGCTACACCTTC; CDR3aa: CASSFGGILDGYTF
abundance: NA; len: 13; v_gene: TRBV5-6; d_gene: TRBD1; j_gene: TRBJ2-1; CDR3nt: TGTGCCAGCAGCTTGGCCTTAGGGGGCGTGCAGTTCTTC; CDR3aa: CASSLALGGVQFF
abundance: NA; len: 14; v_gene: TRBV9; d_gene: NA; j_gene: TRBJ1-6; CDR3nt: TGTGCCAGCAGCCAGGGGACCAGGGAATCACCCCTCCACTTT; CDR3aa: CASSQGTRESPLHF